The clone carrying this T cell receptor (beta chain) is a singleton in its sample. Assay used: immunoSEQ multiplex PCR; TCRdb lists only in-frame clones, some missing. The repertoire holds 260,000 or so clones, roughly 90% seen once, with about 0.65% in the top ten. This entry is derived from a study of blood T cell repertoires in COVID-19. The CDR3 is 15 amino acids. Germline V gives CDR1 WSHSY, CDR2 SAAADI. J gave up 4 bases and V 4 bases, and 8 bases lay outside the gene matches. The V gene is TRBV10-2, the J gene TRBJ2-7, with 9 bases that match TRBD2. The sequence came from a human donor in a cohort sampled during active COVID-19. Sequencing input: peripheral blood. CDR3 nucleotides: TGCGCCAGCAGTGTTGGAGCGGGGGGTCGGTACGAGCAGTACTTC. Its translation is CASSVGAGGRYEQYF.